The clone carrying this T cell receptor beta chain turned up a few times. Antigen: not known. The 5'RACE method, run with constant-segment primers, produced TCR alpha and TCR beta cDNA libraries (carrying sample barcodes and UMIs). TCRdb processed the 5' RACE reads anew with MiXCR; each CDR3 protein has one entry. The sample carries 300,000 to 350,000 distinct CDR3 sequences, approximately 14% recorded once. This entry belongs to a study of T-cell memory formation after mild COVID-19. Study-level points and caveats: Contracting CD4+ clones lay largely in CM and EM, with CD8+ ones residing in EMRA.

V lost 1 base to trimming and J lost 3 bases, with 12 bases between them. This CDR3 spans 14 amino acids. Germline V CDR1 and CDR2: DFQATT, SNEGSKA (reference sequence). V usage is TRBV20-1 and J usage is TRBJ1-1; D is perhaps TRBD1 (5 bases). Sample: PBMCs or a T cell subset sorted from them (not recorded which). The receptor's source is a man younger than 35 who had mild COVID-19 (a few samples of this study predate the infection). Cell type and time point are not known. CDR3 region: CSARGGFRYTEAFF. In DNA, the CDR3 is TGCAGTGCTAGAGGGGGGTTTAGGTACACTGAAGCTTTCTTT.